These 20 T cell receptor beta chains share one sample of origin, sequenced in a study of blood T cell repertoires in COVID-19. TCRdb's copy holds only in-frame clones and misses some; the assay was immunoSEQ multiplex PCR. This repertoire shows about 57,000 clones, around 80% found once; its top ten account for more than 8%. The sequencing sample was made of peripheral blood. These receptor sequences come from an elderly woman with acute or convalescent COVID-19.

V gene TRBV18 combines with J gene TRBJ1-5; TRBD1 matches at 8 bases. The CDR3 is made up of 14 amino acids. Germline V gene sequence: CDR1 KGHSH, CDR2 LQKENI. The V and J ends lost 3 bases and 6 bases, in that order; junction bases with no gene match: 4. CDR3: CASSPSGGGQPQHF. The CDR3 region has the DNA TGTGCCAGCTCACCTTCAGGGGGCGGTCAGCCCCAGCATTTT.

The rearrangement joins TRBV4-1 to TRBJ2-3; TRBD2 agrees at 9 bases. Germline V gene sequence: CDR1 MGHRA, CDR2 YSYEKL. Trimming cost V 0 bases and J 0 bases; bases outside gene matches: 10. CDR3 size: 19 residues. CDR3 sequence reads: CASSQEWLASGISTDTQYF. Written as DNA, the CDR3 is TGCGCCAGCAGCCAAGAGTGGTTGGCTAGCGGGATTAGCACAGATACGCAGTATTTT.

The rearrangement links TRBV4-2 to TRBJ1-2; D not resolved. The CDR3 spans 14 residues. The germline V gene has CDR1 LGHNA and CDR2 YNFKEQ. Trimming took off 0 bases at V and 2 bases at J, with 7 bases between the two ends. CDR3 in DNA: TGTGCCAGCAGCCAAGAGGTCAGAAACTATGGCTACACCTTC. Its protein is CASSQEVRNYGYTF.

This rearrangement joins TRBV6-6 to TRBJ1-6, with a tentative D call TRBD1 (6 bases). V dropped 8 bases and J dropped 7 bases, with 15 bases sitting between them. Looked up from germline, CDR1 is MNHNY and CDR2 is SVGAGI (reference sequence). The CDR3 loop spans 14 amino acids. CDR3 in amino acids: CASGLGTRNSPLHF. The DNA for the CDR3 is TGTGCCAGCGGTTTGGGGACACGCAATTCACCCCTCCACTTT.

J is TRBJ1-5 and V is TRBV28; tentatively, D is TRBD1 (5 bases). The CDR3 length is 16 residues. V gave up 7 bases and J gave up 2 bases, with 18 bases separating them. In germline, CDR1 is MDHEN, CDR2 SYDVKM. The CDR3 protein is CASTPQRGWGNQPQHF. DNA of the CDR3: TGTGCCAGCACCCCCCAGCGGGGGTGGGGCAATCAGCCCCAGCATTTT.

This clone has a handful of counts. V gene TRBV2 combines with J gene TRBJ2-7; 7 bases are a match to TRBD1. V lost 4 bases to trimming and J lost 2 bases; unmatched junction nucleotides: 5. Germline V gene sequence: CDR1 SNHLY, CDR2 FYNNEI. The CDR3 length is 14 residues. CDR3: CASSVGQAPYEQYF. The CDR3 bases are TGTGCCAGCAGTGTAGGACAGGCCCCCTACGAGCAGTACTTC.

The CDR3 DNA reads TGTGCCAGCAGCGGGGAGCGGGACCCCAGGGAGACCCAGTACTTC. It codes for CASSGERDPRETQYF. The chain has TRBV9 and TRBJ2-5; 7 bases agree with TRBD2. The CDR3 consists of 15 residues. J lost 5 bases, V lost 3 bases, and 10 bases had no gene match. Germline V gives CDR1 SGDLS, CDR2 YYNGEE.

The table lists this clone with a count of one. The CDR3 DNA follows: TGCGCCAGCAGCTCTAGACAGTCGGACAGTGGCTACACCTTC. This codes for CASSSRQSDSGYTF. The chain links TRBV5-1 to TRBJ1-2; the D gene is possibly TRBD1 (6 bases). V gave up 3 bases and J gave up 7 bases, with 16 bases separating them. The CDR3 extends over 14 amino acids. Germline CDR1 and CDR2: SGHRS and YFSETQ. The whole variable domain, filled in from reference TRBV5-1 and TRBJ1-2, reads KAGVTQTPRYLIKTRGQQVTLSCSPISGHRSVSWYQQTPGQGLQFLFEYFSETQRNKGNFPGRFSGRQFSNSRSEMNVSTLELGDSALYLCASSSRQSDSGYTFGSGTRLTVV.

The J gene is TRBJ2-5, the V gene TRBV5-4; the D gene is possibly TRBD1 (5 bases). The V and J ends lost 4 bases and 1 base respectively, with 11 bases between them. CDR1 is SGHNT, CDR2 YYREEE, per germline (reference sequence). The CDR3 loop spans 14 amino acids. The CDR3 DNA sequence: TGTGCCAGCAGCCCCGACAGTTCCCAAGAGACCCAGTACTTC. Amino acids: CASSPDSSQETQYF.

The chain combines TRBV30 with TRBJ2-1; TRBD2 matches 11 bases. The germline gives CDR1 GTSNPN, CDR2 SVGIG (reference sequence). The trim removed 2 bases at V and 8 bases at J, leaving 11 bases unmatched. The CDR3 runs 16 residues. CDR3 coding DNA: TGTGCCTGGAGTTTCACCTTAGCGGGAGGGCCGCATGAGCAGTTCTTC. Amino acid sequence: CAWSFTLAGGPHEQFF.

This chain uses TRBV6-5 with TRBJ2-3; 8 bases align to TRBD1. This CDR3 contains 13 residues. Trimming took 8 bases from V and 1 from J; bases not matched to a gene: 2. Germline V gives CDR1 MNHEY, CDR2 SVGAGI. The CDR3 loop is CASSTGGTDTQYF. DNA of the CDR3: TGTGCCAGCTCGACAGGGGGCACAGATACGCAGTATTTT.

This clone was observed once. This sequence joins TRBV7-3 and TRBJ2-2, with D uncertain. CDR3 length: 14 residues. Looked up from germline, CDR1 is SGHTA and CDR2 is FQGTGA. The V end lost 3 bases, the J end lost 1 base, and 6 bases lay between the germline ends. The CDR3 DNA reads as TGTGCCAGCAGCTTGGGCCAGAACACCGGGGAGCTGTTTTTT. Its translation is CASSLGQNTGELFF.

The rearrangement joins TRBV10-2 to TRBJ2-2, with D unresolved. The V and J ends lost 9 bases and 6 bases respectively, with 14 bases between them. The germline V gene encodes CDR1 WSHSY and CDR2 SAAADI. This CDR3 has 13 amino acids. CDR3 in DNA: TGCGCCAGTACGACCCTTGGGCCCGGGGAGCTGTTTTTT. This encodes CASTTLGPGELFF.

The chain recombines TRBV10-2 with TRBJ2-2, with TRBD2 identical over 8 bases. Germline V gives CDR1 WSHSY, CDR2 SAAADI. The CDR3 has 15 amino acids. The V gene end was trimmed by 6 bases and the J gene end by 4 bases; junction bases not matched to a gene: 7. The CDR3 bases are TGCGCCAGCAGCTATAGCGGGGTGGGCACCGGGGAGCTGTTTTTT. Residues: CASSYSGVGTGELFF.

The V and J genes are TRBV19 and TRBJ1-6; D perhaps matches TRBD1 (5 bases). CDR1 is LNHDA and CDR2 is SQIVND in the germline V gene (reference sequence). The CDR3 extends over 14 amino acids. V dropped 8 bases and J dropped 5 bases, with 13 bases sitting between them. CDR3 sequence: CASASTANNSPLHF. Written as DNA, the CDR3 is TGTGCCAGTGCTTCGACAGCGAATAATTCACCCCTCCACTTT.

The chain employs TRBV29-1 and TRBJ2-5; 7 positions agree with TRBD1. The length of the CDR3 is 12 residues. J lost 2 bases, V lost 7 bases, and 4 bases had no gene match. Per the germline V gene, CDR1 is SQVTM and CDR2 is ANQGSEA. As DNA, the CDR3 is TGCAGCGGGAGACAGGGACAAGAGACCCAGTACTTC. It codes for CSGRQGQETQYF.

The CDR3 DNA follows: TGTGCCAGCAGCCGCGGGGGGAACACTGAAGCTTTCTTT. Protein: CASSRGGNTEAFF. V and J are TRBV7-2 and TRBJ1-1, with D perhaps matching TRBD1 (5 bases). The germline gives CDR1 SGHTA, CDR2 FQGNSA. Trimming pared 5 bases from V and 1 base from J, leaving 8 bases between. This CDR3 region has 13 residues.

The rearrangement uses TRBV15 and TRBJ2-5; 8 positions agree with TRBD1. Unmatched junction bases numbered 5, after V lost 0 bases and J lost 5 bases. This CDR3 comprises 15 residues. CDR1 and CDR2 (germline): LNHNV, YYDKDF (reference sequence). The CDR3 loop reads CATSRDRTGSETQYF. The CDR3 nucleotides read TGTGCCACCAGCAGAGATAGGACAGGGTCGGAGACCCAGTACTTC.

This clone was seen only once. The chain couples TRBV16 to TRBJ2-1; 14 nucleotides line up with TRBD2. Losses at the gene ends were 3 bases for V and 5 bases for J; bases not matched to a gene: 3. The CDR3 has 16 amino acids. CDR1 is KGHSY, CDR2 FQNENV, per germline. The CDR3 reads CASSQRLAGGDNEQFF. The CDR3 DNA reads as TGTGCCAGCAGCCAGCGACTAGCGGGGGGGGACAATGAGCAGTTCTTC.

V is TRBV11-2 and J is TRBJ2-7; TRBD2 matches at 14 bases. Germline CDR1 is SGHAT and CDR2 is FQNNGV. After removal of 5 bases from V and 3 bases from J, the junction contained 6 bases not matched to a gene. This CDR3 comprises 16 residues. The CDR3 spells CASSLGLAGDVYEQYF. As DNA, the CDR3 is TGTGCCAGCAGCCTGGGACTAGCGGGAGACGTCTACGAGCAGTACTTC.